The clone carrying this T cell receptor beta chain has ten or more counts. As yet, its antigen is unknown. A single record per CDR3 protein comes from TCRdb applying MiXCR to the 5' RACE reads. The sample carries 300,000 to 400,000 distinct CDR3 sequences, about an eighth recorded once. The data originate from a study of T-cell memory formation after mild COVID-19. The study's findings and limits: Clones shrinking between day 15 and 85 showed a balanced CD4/CD8 split, and those that grew later tilted toward CD4+.

This CDR3 is 13 amino acids long. Germline CDR1 is LGHNA and CDR2 is YNFKEQ. With 4 bases removed from V and 4 bases from J, the gap between germline ends came to 10 bases. This TCR derives from a young man who had mild COVID-19 (a few samples of this study predate the infection). Cell type and time point are not known. The specimen was PBMCs or a T cell subset sorted from them (not recorded which). This rearrangement joins TRBV4-2 to TRBJ1-2; a weak D match, TRBD1 (6 bases). The chain's CDR3 is CASSRTDGYGYTF. CDR3 coding DNA: TGTGCCAGCAGCCGGACAGACGGCTATGGCTACACCTTC.